The rows below give T cell receptor beta chains drawn from one sample of a study of OX40 agonist ivuxolimab in advanced cancers. Repertoires were generated with immunoSEQ multiplex PCR, while TCRdb's copy carries only in-frame clones and drops some. The repertoire holds tens of thousands of clones, with 84% as singletons. The input for sequencing was CD4+ or CD8+ T cells sorted from blood, taken in a trial of the OX40 agonist ivuxolimab. The source is an adult with an advanced solid tumor such as melanoma, head and neck, liver or kidney cancer. Both conserved end residues are part of each CDR3.

CDR3 protein: CASSYLRGDEQYF
V gene: TRBV11-3
J gene: TRBJ2-7

CDR3 protein: CASGRGADTQYF
V gene: TRBV7-9
J gene: TRBJ2-3

CDR3 protein: CASSLVAGDHEQYF
V gene: TRBV28
J gene: TRBJ2-7

CDR3 protein: CASSLWGEEGYTF
V gene: TRBV27
J gene: TRBJ1-2

CDR3 protein: CSVEIGAGANVLTF
V gene: TRBV29-1
J gene: TRBJ2-6

CDR3 protein: CASSLVPPAVSGANVLTF
V gene: TRBV7-6
J gene: TRBJ2-6

CDR3 protein: CASSVEGPTRRINEKLFF
V gene: TRBV9
J gene: TRBJ1-4

CDR3 protein: CASSSFGRTQETQYF
V gene: TRBV7-9
J gene: TRBJ2-5

CDR3 protein: CASSPGLAGENEQFF
V gene: TRBV5-1
J gene: TRBJ2-1

CDR3 protein: CAWSVLGGEQYF
V gene: TRBV30
J gene: TRBJ2-7

CDR3 protein: CAWSVQPEQYF
V gene: TRBV30
J gene: TRBJ2-7

CDR3 protein: CASSLTVGRTYNEQFF
V gene: TRBV7-3
J gene: TRBJ2-1

CDR3 protein: CASSLFGGPTDTQYF
V gene: TRBV5-5
J gene: TRBJ2-3

CDR3 protein: CSERQNPYEQYF
V gene: TRBV29-1
J gene: TRBJ2-7

CDR3 protein: CASSPISRLAGDYNEQFF
V gene: TRBV5-5
J gene: TRBJ2-1

CDR3 protein: CATQTAGRQGGTEAFF
V gene: TRBV25-1
J gene: TRBJ1-1

CDR3 protein: CASSPHASSGTGTDTQYF
V gene: TRBV27
J gene: TRBJ2-3

CDR3 protein: CASSPSGLGGTDTQYF
V gene: TRBV6-4
J gene: TRBJ2-3

CDR3 protein: CASSRLPGLSSTDTQYF
V gene: TRBV11-2
J gene: TRBJ2-3

CDR3 protein: CASSPGQGIMGSYNEQFF
V gene: TRBV5-6
J gene: TRBJ2-1

CDR3 protein: CASSPDRDIYNEQFF
V gene: TRBV6-5
J gene: TRBJ2-1

CDR3 protein: CASNLGRFTEAFF
V gene: TRBV19
J gene: TRBJ1-1

CDR3 protein: CAWQDYLIQETQYF
V gene: TRBV30
J gene: TRBJ2-5

CDR3 protein: CASSLGGTWATEAFF
V gene: TRBV7-2
J gene: TRBJ1-1

CDR3 protein: CASSDSEGDGYTF
V gene: TRBV6-4
J gene: TRBJ1-2

CDR3 protein: CASRDNSRIIAGGNQPQHF
V gene: TRBV6-7
J gene: TRBJ1-5

CDR3 protein: CASSLFLDGTGELFF
V gene: TRBV5-1
J gene: TRBJ2-2

CDR3 protein: CASSLTGVGIGYTF
V gene: TRBV28
J gene: TRBJ1-2

CDR3 protein: CSVPGTEGGYTF
V gene: TRBV29-1
J gene: TRBJ1-2

CDR3 protein: CARSLESRRAYEQYF
V gene: TRBV7-5
J gene: TRBJ2-7

CDR3 protein: CASSLAGRVEQYF
V gene: TRBV5-6
J gene: TRBJ2-7

CDR3 protein: CASSSSSGSGNEQFF
V gene: TRBV7-3
J gene: TRBJ2-1

CDR3 protein: CASSPGGTTDTQYF
V gene: TRBV9
J gene: TRBJ2-3

CDR3 protein: CASGLVPSPEAFF
V gene: TRBV12-5
J gene: TRBJ1-1

CDR3 protein: CASSLEGEGTEAFF
V gene: TRBV7-6
J gene: TRBJ1-1

CDR3 protein: CASSEGTNNEQFF
V gene: TRBV6-4
J gene: TRBJ2-1

CDR3 protein: CASSAGLRQPQHF
V gene: TRBV9
J gene: TRBJ1-5

CDR3 protein: CASSEDWGLNNYGYTF
V gene: TRBV6-1
J gene: TRBJ1-2

CDR3 protein: CASSYSGLAGFYEQYF
V gene: TRBV6-5
J gene: TRBJ2-7

CDR3 protein: CASSYNLAGVQYF
V gene: TRBV7-6
J gene: TRBJ2-3